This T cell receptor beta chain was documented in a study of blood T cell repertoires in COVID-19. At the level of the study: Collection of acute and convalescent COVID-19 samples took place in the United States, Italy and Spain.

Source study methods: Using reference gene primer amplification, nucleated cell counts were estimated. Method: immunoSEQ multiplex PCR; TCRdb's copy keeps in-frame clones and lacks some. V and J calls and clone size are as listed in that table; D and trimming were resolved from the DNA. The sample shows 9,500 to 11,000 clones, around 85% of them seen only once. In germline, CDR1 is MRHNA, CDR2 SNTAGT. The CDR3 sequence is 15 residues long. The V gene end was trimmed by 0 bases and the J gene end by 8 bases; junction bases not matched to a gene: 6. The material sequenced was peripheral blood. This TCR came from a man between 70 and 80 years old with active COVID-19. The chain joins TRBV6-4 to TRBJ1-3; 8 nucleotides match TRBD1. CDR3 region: CASSDSGTGQDTIYF. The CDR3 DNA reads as TGTGCCAGCAGTGACTCTGGGACAGGTCAAGACACCATATATTTT.